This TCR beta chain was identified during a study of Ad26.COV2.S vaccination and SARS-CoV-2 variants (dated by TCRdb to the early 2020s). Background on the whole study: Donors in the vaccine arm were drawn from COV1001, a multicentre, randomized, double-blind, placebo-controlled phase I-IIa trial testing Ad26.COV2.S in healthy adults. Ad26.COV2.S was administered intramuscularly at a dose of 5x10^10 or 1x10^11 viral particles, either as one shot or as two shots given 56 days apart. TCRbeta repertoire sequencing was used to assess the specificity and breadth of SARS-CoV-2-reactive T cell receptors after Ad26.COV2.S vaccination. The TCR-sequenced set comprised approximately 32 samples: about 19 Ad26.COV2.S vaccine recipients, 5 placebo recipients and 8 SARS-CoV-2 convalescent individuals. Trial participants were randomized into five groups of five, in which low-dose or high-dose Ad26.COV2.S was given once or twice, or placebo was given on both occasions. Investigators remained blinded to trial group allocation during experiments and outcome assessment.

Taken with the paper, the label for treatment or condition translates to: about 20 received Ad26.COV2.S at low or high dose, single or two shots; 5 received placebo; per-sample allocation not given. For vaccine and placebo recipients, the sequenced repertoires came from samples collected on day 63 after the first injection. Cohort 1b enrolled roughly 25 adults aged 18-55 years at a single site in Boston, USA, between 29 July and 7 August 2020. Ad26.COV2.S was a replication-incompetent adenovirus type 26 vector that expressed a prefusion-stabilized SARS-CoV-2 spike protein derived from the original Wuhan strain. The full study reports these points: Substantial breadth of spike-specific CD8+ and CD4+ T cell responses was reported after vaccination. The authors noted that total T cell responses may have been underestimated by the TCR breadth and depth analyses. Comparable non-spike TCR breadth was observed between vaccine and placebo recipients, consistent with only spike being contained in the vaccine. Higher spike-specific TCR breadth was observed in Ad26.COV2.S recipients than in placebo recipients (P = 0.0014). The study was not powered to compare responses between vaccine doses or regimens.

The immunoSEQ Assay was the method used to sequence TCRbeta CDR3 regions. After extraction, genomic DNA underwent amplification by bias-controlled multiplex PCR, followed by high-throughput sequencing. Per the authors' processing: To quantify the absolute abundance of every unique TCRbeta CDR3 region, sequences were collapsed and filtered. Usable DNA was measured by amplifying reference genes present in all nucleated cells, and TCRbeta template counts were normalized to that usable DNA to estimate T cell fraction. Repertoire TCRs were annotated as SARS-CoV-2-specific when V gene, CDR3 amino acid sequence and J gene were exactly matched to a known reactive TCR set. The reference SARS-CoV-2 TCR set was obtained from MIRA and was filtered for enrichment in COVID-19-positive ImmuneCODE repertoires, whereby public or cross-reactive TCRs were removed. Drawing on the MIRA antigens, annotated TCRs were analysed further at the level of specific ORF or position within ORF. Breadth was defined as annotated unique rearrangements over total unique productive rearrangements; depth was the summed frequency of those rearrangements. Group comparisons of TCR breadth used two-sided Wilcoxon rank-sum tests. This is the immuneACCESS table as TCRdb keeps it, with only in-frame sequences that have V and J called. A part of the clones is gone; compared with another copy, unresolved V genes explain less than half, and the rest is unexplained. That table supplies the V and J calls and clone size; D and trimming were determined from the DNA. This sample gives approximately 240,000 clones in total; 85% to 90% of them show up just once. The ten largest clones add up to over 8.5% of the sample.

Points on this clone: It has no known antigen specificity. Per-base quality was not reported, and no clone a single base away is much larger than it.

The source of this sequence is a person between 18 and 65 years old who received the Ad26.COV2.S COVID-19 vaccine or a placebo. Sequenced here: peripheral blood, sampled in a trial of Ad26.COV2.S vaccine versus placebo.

The nucleotide sequence is TGTGCCAGCAGCTTTCGGGTCGGAAATGGTGAAGCTTTCTTT. This is translated as CASSFRVGNGEAFF. The chain uses TRBV13 and TRBJ1-1; the D gene remains uncertain. Reading the germline V gene (reference sequence) gives CDR1 PRHDT and CDR2 FYEKMQ. Trimming takes 3 bases from V and 7 bases from J, and the germline ends sit 15 bases apart. The CDR3 starts with the cysteine, ends with the phenylalanine, and has 14 residues. CDR3 DNA is the only sequence kept; it has 42 bases, read in frame from the first base.